This T cell receptor (beta chain) was found in a study of OX40 agonist ivuxolimab in advanced cancers. Generated by immunoSEQ multiplex PCR, the TCRdb table keeps only in-frame clones and is missing some. The table has roughly 76,000 clones, about 85% seen once. This CDR3 spans 15 amino acids. Germline CDR1 reads MNHEY; CDR2 reads SMNVEV (reference sequence). The ends were cut back, 0 bases at V and 4 bases at J, with 13 bases in the middle. Broader study findings: More expanded clones were seen, on average, in CD8+ T cells than in CD4+.

With regard to this clone: Antigen unknown.

The rearrangement uses TRBV27 and TRBJ2-7; tentative D call: TRBD1 (6 bases). The clonotype comes from an adult with an advanced solid tumor such as melanoma, head and neck, liver or kidney cancer. The starting material was CD4+ or CD8+ T cells sorted from blood, obtained in a trial of the OX40 agonist ivuxolimab. The CDR3 DNA reads TGTGCCAGCAGTTTATCTCCAGGGGCGGGTTACGAGCAGTACTTC. Translating it yields CASSLSPGAGYEQYF.